Below are 26 T cell receptor beta chains sequenced from a single sample in a study of human T cells and chemical hapten exposure. TCRdb called the RACE reads again in MiXCR, with one record for every CDR3 protein. The sample has a few hundred thousand distinct CDR3 sequences; about 5.4% are singletons. As for time point: pre-sensitization, week 0. The treatment: therapeutic diphenylcyclopropenone sensitization with weekly scalp DPC. Here the sequenced sample was whole blood, taken in connection with sensitization to the hapten diphenylcyclopropenone (DPC). These receptor sequences come from a woman younger than 30 with alopecia areata. Some clones in this sample may be carry-over from other donors' samples.

The V and J genes are TRBV12-3 or TRBV12-4 and TRBJ2-7; 12 bases line up with TRBD2. The junction had 13 bases not matched to a gene; V was cut back by 6 bases and J by 4 bases. The CDR3 length is 17 residues. This CDR3 is CASSQVLLAGGRYEQYF. In DNA, the CDR3 is TGTGCCAGCAGCCAAGTCCTACTAGCGGGGGGTAGATACGAGCAGTACTTC.

The chain joins TRBV5-1 to TRBJ1-6; TRBD1 is a possible D gene (5 bases). The length of the CDR3 is 13 residues. Germline V gene sequence: CDR1 SGHRS, CDR2 YFSETQ. V lost 4 bases and J 9 bases, leaving 11 bases between the germline ends. DNA for the CDR3: TGCGCCAGCAGCCCGTCGGGGGGTTCACCCCTCCACTTT. It yields the protein CASSPSGGSPLHF.

J is TRBJ1-1 and V is TRBV12-3 or TRBV12-4, with 7 nucleotides matching TRBD1. V was pared by 8 bases and J by 4 bases, with 10 bases of the junction left unmatched. The CDR3 consists of 14 residues. The CDR3: CASGQWTGVTEAFF. The CDR3 DNA is TGTGCCAGCGGTCAGTGGACAGGTGTCACTGAAGCTTTCTTT.

The V and J genes are TRBV7-9 and TRBJ1-4; 8 bases line up with TRBD1. The V gene end was trimmed by 5 bases and the J gene end by 11 bases; junction bases not matched to a gene: 19. The CDR3 covers 17 residues. The germline V gene has CDR1 SEHNR and CDR2 FQNEAQ (reference sequence). The CDR3, as DNA: TGTGCCAGCAGCCTACTGGGGACAGGAAATGCCCCTGACAAACTGTTTTTT. Its protein product is CASSLLGTGNAPDKLFF.

This clonotype has only a few counts. V is TRBV14 and J is TRBJ2-1; possibly TRBD2 for D (5 bases). The CDR3 is 15 residues long. The germline gives CDR1 SGHDN, CDR2 FVKESK. V was clipped by 0 bases and J by 7 bases, with 13 bases between them. CDR3 in DNA: TGTGCCAGCAGCCAAGAGACGGGGAACGCGAATGAGCAGTTCTTC. Its protein is CASSQETGNANEQFF.

The V and J genes are TRBV5-4 and TRBJ2-1; possibly TRBD2 for D (7 bases). CDR1 and CDR2 from the germline V gene are SGHNT and YYREEE (reference sequence). This CDR3 contains 15 residues. The V and J ends lost 7 bases and 0 bases respectively, with 14 bases between them. The CDR3 spells CASGRGGSSYNEQFF. Here the CDR3 DNA reads TGTGCCAGCGGAAGGGGGGGGAGCTCCTACAATGAGCAGTTCTTC.

In this sample, this clonotype turned up many times. The chain joins TRBV3-1 to TRBJ2-3, with 11 nucleotides matching TRBD2. Germline V gene data show CDR1 as LGHDT and CDR2 as YNNKEL (reference sequence). CDR3 size: 18 residues. V lost 4 bases, J lost 0 bases, and 9 bases stayed unmatched. In DNA form, the CDR3 reads TGTGCCAGCAGCCCTCTATCTAGCGGGGGGCACAGCACAGATACGCAGTATTTT. Encoded protein: CASSPLSSGGHSTDTQYF.

This clonotype was counted at least ten times. This chain joins TRBV7-2 and TRBJ1-2; D gene unclear. The V and J ends lost 5 bases and 4 bases respectively, with 11 bases between them. CDR1 is SGHTA and CDR2 is FQGNSA in the germline V gene. The CDR3 is made up of 13 amino acids. The CDR3 bases are TGTGCCAGCAGCCCGTCGAAAACCTATGGCTACACCTTC. This codes for CASSPSKTYGYTF.

This clonotype occurred many times. The chain is built from TRBV2 and TRBJ1-5; a possible D gene is TRBD1 (5 bases). The germline V and J ends were trimmed by 7 bases and 5 bases, with 18 bases remaining between them. CDR1 and CDR2 (germline): SNHLY, FYNNEI. This CDR3 is 15 amino acids long. CDR3 region: CASNSQAPGYQPQHF. The CDR3 DNA follows: TGTGCCAGCAATTCACAGGCGCCGGGGTATCAGCCCCAGCATTTT.

This clonotype was recorded many times. J is TRBJ2-5 and V is TRBV6-5; 8 bases align to TRBD2. Trimming cost V 4 bases and J 3 bases; bases outside gene matches: 10. This CDR3 region has 16 residues. Germline V gives CDR1 MNHEY, CDR2 SVGAGI. The CDR3 region has the DNA TGTGCCAGCAGTTCTAGGACTTTGCGGGGGGAAGAGACCCAGTACTTC. It specifies CASSSRTLRGEETQYF.

This chain connects TRBV13 to TRBJ1-1; D is perhaps TRBD1 (5 bases). The CDR3 sequence is 15 residues long. The germline V and J ends were trimmed by 5 bases and 5 bases, with 18 bases remaining between them. CDR1 is PRHDT and CDR2 is FYEKMQ in the germline V gene (reference sequence). DNA of the CDR3: TGTGCCAGCAGCAGCAACGGGGGTTTTAGAACTGAAGCTTTCTTT. Translating gives CASSSNGGFRTEAFF.

This clonotype was counted ten times or more. The V call is TRBV6-5, the J call TRBJ2-7; D may match TRBD1 or TRBD2 (5 bases each). V gave up 0 bases and J gave up 0 bases, with 9 bases separating them. Germline loops: CDR1 MNHEY, CDR2 SVGAGI. The length of the CDR3 is 15 residues. This CDR3 reads CASSYSTGGSYEQYF. The CDR3 DNA follows: TGTGCCAGCAGTTACTCCACAGGAGGCTCCTACGAGCAGTACTTC.

This clonotype was recorded a few times. The genes are TRBV18 and TRBJ2-3; 12 bases fit TRBD2. The CDR3 consists of 17 residues. CDR1 and CDR2 from the germline V gene are KGHSH and LQKENI. With V trimmed by 3 bases and J by 4 bases, 8 bases remained unmatched. The CDR3 reads CASSPLGLAGTPDTQYF. CDR3 bases: TGTGCCAGCTCACCGCTCGGACTAGCGGGGACCCCAGATACGCAGTATTTT.

This chain connects TRBV12-3 or TRBV12-4 to TRBJ1-3; D call uncertain. The CDR3 contains 14 residues. V lost 3 bases and J 10 bases, leaving 16 bases between the germline ends. The CDR3 DNA reads as TGTGCCAGCAGTTTGGTGGGCAGGAGTTTTACCATATATTTT. The encoded protein is CASSLVGRSFTIYF.

This clonotype occurred many times. The chain employs TRBV15 and TRBJ2-2; the D is unclear. The CDR3 extends over 17 amino acids. V lost 0 bases, J lost 6 bases, and 17 bases lay in between. Germline V gene lookup returns CDR1 LNHNV and CDR2 YYDKDF (reference sequence). The CDR3 nucleotides are TGTGCCACCAGCAGAGATGGGCTGGTAAACTTCGCCGGGGAGCTGTTTTTT. It yields the protein CATSRDGLVNFAGELFF. The full variable domain, in which reference TRBV15 and TRBJ2-2 provide the parts outside the CDR3, is DAMVIQNPRYQVTQFGKPVTLSCSQTLNHNVMYWYQQKSSQAPKLLFHYYDKDFNNEADTPDNFQSRRPNTSFCFLDIRSPGLGDTAMYLCATSRDGLVNFAGELFFGEGSRLTVL.

This clonotype was observed a few times. The gene calls are TRBV7-2 and TRBJ1-1; D unclear. The germline V gene encodes CDR1 SGHTA and CDR2 FQGNSA. V was cut by 5 bases and J by 3 bases, with 10 bases left in between. The length of the CDR3 is 13 residues. The CDR3 sequence is CASSLREYTEAFF. CDR3 nucleotide sequence: TGTGCCAGCAGCCTGAGGGAGTACACTGAAGCTTTCTTT.

This clonotype was seen many times. The chain employs TRBV12-5 and TRBJ1-1; D not certain. This CDR3 is built from 15 residues. The germline CDR1 and CDR2 sequences are LGHNT and FRNRAP. V lost 0 bases and J 3 bases, leaving 11 bases between the germline ends. The CDR3 sequence: CASGLVVRAYTEAFF. CDR3 in DNA: TGTGCTAGTGGTTTGGTAGTTCGGGCCTACACTGAAGCTTTCTTT.

The rearrangement uses TRBV7-9 and TRBJ2-3, with TRBD1 matching 9 bases. Trimming removed 5 bases from V and 4 bases from J; junction bases left unmatched: 7. This CDR3 is built from 15 residues. Germline V gene sequence: CDR1 SEHNR, CDR2 FQNEAQ (reference sequence). This chain's CDR3 is CASSTGQGGADTQYF. CDR3 DNA sequence: TGTGCCAGCAGCACGGGACAGGGAGGAGCAGATACGCAGTATTTT.

The chain has TRBV7-2 and TRBJ2-5; D may match TRBD1 or TRBD2 (5 bases each). The CDR3 consists of 14 residues. V lost 2 bases and J 6 bases, leaving 13 bases between the germline ends. CDR1 and CDR2 (germline): SGHTA, FQGNSA. DNA of the CDR3: TGTGCCAGCAGCTTATTAGGGCAGGGACAGACCCAGTACTTC. Protein product: CASSLLGQGQTQYF.

The table lists this clonotype with many counts. The chain has TRBV14 and TRBJ1-1; D possibly corresponds to TRBD1 (5 bases). Germline V gene lookup returns CDR1 SGHDN and CDR2 FVKESK. The CDR3 contains 14 residues. Deletions cut 0 bases from V and 4 bases from J, with 9 bases between. DNA for the CDR3: TGTGCCAGCAGCCAAGAGCCAGGGAGCACTGAAGCTTTCTTT. Amino acids: CASSQEPGSTEAFF.

The CDR3 DNA reads as TGTGCCACCAGTAGACTCGATGAGCAGTTCTTC. Translated: CATSRLDEQFF. The genes are TRBV15 and TRBJ2-1, with no clear D. The germline V gene encodes CDR1 LNHNV and CDR2 YYDKDF (reference sequence). V lost 6 bases and J 8 bases, leaving 8 bases between the germline ends. This CDR3 contains 11 residues.

This chain connects TRBV7-2 to TRBJ1-2; D is perhaps TRBD1 (6 bases). The CDR3 sequence is 15 residues long. V was pared by 1 base and J by 5 bases, with 14 bases between. Germline V CDR1 and CDR2: SGHTA, FQGNSA. CDR3 loop: CASSLVGSRGYGYTF. Written as DNA, the CDR3 is TGTGCCAGCAGCTTAGTGGGTAGCAGGGGTTATGGCTACACCTTC.

The chain recombines TRBV11-1 with TRBJ1-1, with unresolved D. The CDR3 loop spans 14 amino acids. Germline V gene data show CDR1 as SGHAT and CDR2 as FQDESV (reference sequence). With 1 base removed from V and 2 bases from J, the gap between germline ends came to 8 bases. The CDR3 is CASSLDSHNTEAFF. CDR3 DNA sequence: TGTGCCAGCAGCTTAGACAGCCACAACACTGAAGCTTTCTTT.

This clonotype was counted only a few times. This chain's CDR3 is CASKIDSGTDTQYF. As DNA, the CDR3 is TGTGCCAGCAAAATTGACTCCGGCACAGATACGCAGTATTTT. The V and J genes are TRBV6-1 and TRBJ2-3; D gene ambiguous. The germline V and J ends were trimmed by 7 bases and 1 base, with 12 bases remaining between them. The V gene's germline CDR1 is MNHNS and CDR2 SASEGT. This CDR3 contains 14 residues.

This clonotype was observed at least ten times. The V call is TRBV6-2 or TRBV6-3, the J call TRBJ1-1; tentatively, D is TRBD1 (6 bases). The V gene's germline CDR1 is MNHEY and CDR2 SVGEGT. Trimming left V 6 bases short and J 0 bases short, with 17 bases between. CDR3 length: 16 amino acids. As DNA, the CDR3 is TGTGCCAGCAGGACAGGTGGTAACGATTTGAACACTGAAGCTTTCTTT. Amino acids: CASRTGGNDLNTEAFF.

As for this clonotype: Compared with germline, one end of the junction differs, possibly owing to a read error. CDR3 coding DNA: TGTGCCAGCAGCTCCTACGGGGGGACTGAAGCTTCCTTT. Its translation is CASSSYGGTEASF. This sequence joins TRBV13 and TRBJ1-1; maybe TRBD1 (5 bases). The CDR3 is 13 residues long. The germline gives CDR1 PRHDT, CDR2 FYEKMQ (reference sequence).